The present TCR beta chain was sequenced within a study of blood T cells in healthy people across ages. Study conclusions and caveats: In older individuals, TCR beta diversity per million T cells was lower, falling roughly linearly with age.

Turning to this clonotype: What it binds is unknown.

CDR1 is SGHRS and CDR2 is YFSETQ in the germline V gene. The CDR3 extends over 14 amino acids. Trimming took 4 bases from V and 10 from J; bases not matched to a gene: 6. Healthy Russian Caucasian donors spanned ages about 6 to 95 years. Every donor gave roughly 9.2 milliliters of peripheral blood. Together with a sample-barcoded 5' primer, a J-beta primer mix was included in a second PCR lasting roughly 6 to 12 cycles. Every cDNA was tagged by a template-switch adaptor with 12 random nucleotides. TCRdb redid the calling of the 5' RACE reads with MiXCR, one entry per CDR3 protein. The repertoire holds roughly 410,000 distinct CDR3 sequences, with about 55% as singletons.

This chain uses TRBV5-1 with TRBJ2-1; 12 bases are a match to TRBD2. This TCR came from a man aged 55 to 70 in good health. The sample taken for sequencing was blood. The CDR3 protein is CASSPSGGAKEQFF. As DNA, the CDR3 is TGCGCCAGCAGCCCTAGCGGGGGGGCTAAGGAGCAGTTCTTC.